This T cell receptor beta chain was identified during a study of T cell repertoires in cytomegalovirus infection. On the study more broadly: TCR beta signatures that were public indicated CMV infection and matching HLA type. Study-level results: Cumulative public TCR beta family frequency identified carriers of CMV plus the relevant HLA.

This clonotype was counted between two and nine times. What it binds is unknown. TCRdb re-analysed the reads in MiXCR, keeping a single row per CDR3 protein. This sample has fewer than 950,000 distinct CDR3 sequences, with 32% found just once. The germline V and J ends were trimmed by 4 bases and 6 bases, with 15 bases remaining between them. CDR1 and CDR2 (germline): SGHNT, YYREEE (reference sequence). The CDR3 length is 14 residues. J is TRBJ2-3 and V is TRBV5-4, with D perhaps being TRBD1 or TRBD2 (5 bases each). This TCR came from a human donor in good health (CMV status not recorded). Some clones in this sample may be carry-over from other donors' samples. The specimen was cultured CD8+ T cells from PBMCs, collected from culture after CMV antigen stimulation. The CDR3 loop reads CASSTPPGQDTQYF. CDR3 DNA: TGTGCCAGCAGCACTCCACCGGGGCAGGATACGCAGTATTTT.